The clone carrying this TCR beta chain came up a few times. As yet, its antigen is unknown. Trimming removed 1 base from V and 0 bases from J, with 10 bases in between. Germline CDR1 and CDR2: SGHAT and FQNNGV. This CDR3 region has 16 residues. Via MiXCR, TCRdb re-called the 5' RACE reads, giving one row per CDR3 protein. Of about 100,000 distinct CDR3 sequences detected, 3.5% to 5% appear once; the ten largest clones hold about 20%. The sample is drawn from a study of spatial heterogeneity in lung cancer. Study background: Counts of TCR transcripts in tumor regions correlated strongly with a T cell module score (derived from matched bulk RNA-seq). The average count in raw reads for each unique TCR and UMI combination exceeded 8.5 appearances.

Study conclusions and caveats: Tumor mutation counts were tracked by expanded intratumoral alpha and beta TCR counts. Expanded TCRs that were ubiquitous or regional had counts tracking ubiquitous and regional nonsynonymous mutations, respectively.

Time point in this sample: sample taken at primary tumor resection. The sequence derives from a male donor with early-stage non-small cell lung cancer. The chain employs TRBV11-2 and TRBJ2-4; D possibly corresponds to TRBD2 (5 bases). The source was lung tumor tissue, collected at surgery. The CDR3 loop reads CASSLGGRGAKNIQYF. In DNA form, the CDR3 reads TGTGCCAGCAGCTTAGGTGGACGGGGAGCCAAAAACATTCAGTACTTC.